This is a list of T cell receptor beta chains from one sample in a study of cytomegalovirus exposure and HLA in healthy donors. Profiling relied on immunoSEQ multiplex PCR, and the TCRdb table lists in-frame clones only, not all of them. This table holds approximately 200,000 clones, over 65% found once. The sequencing input was PBMCs. These receptors were collected from a man aged 40-50 years in good health and CMV-seronegative. The conserved cysteine and the conserved F or W are not part of the CDR3 here.

J gene: TRBJ2-5
V gene: TRBV25-1
CDR3 protein: ASSLRQGRETQY

J gene: TRBJ2-3
V gene: TRBV10-3
CDR3 protein: AISGSGGSTDTQY

J gene: TRBJ2-2
V gene: TRBV7-3
CDR3 protein: ASSLRQGLNTGELF

J gene: TRBJ1-2
V gene: TRBV6-1
CDR3 protein: ASSEHGTGWGYT

J gene: TRBJ2-3
V gene: TRBV5-1
CDR3 protein: ASSLARSSSTDTQY

J gene: TRBJ2-7
V gene: TRBV7-9
CDR3 protein: ASSLYSSYEQY

J gene: TRBJ1-1
V gene: TRBV6-5
CDR3 protein: ASSYSGGTEAF

J gene: TRBJ2-7
V gene: TRBV5-4
CDR3 protein: ASSESGGRGSYEQY

J gene: TRBJ1-5
V gene: TRBV7-8
CDR3 protein: ASSLEGRVSAVNQPQH

J gene: TRBJ2-1
V gene: TRBV5-6
CDR3 protein: ASSFAGGLGEQF

J gene: TRBJ2-3
V gene: TRBV12-5
CDR3 protein: ASGRGAIGTQY

J gene: TRBJ1-4
V gene: TRBV5-4
CDR3 protein: ASSPPGQLNEKLF

J gene: TRBJ2-1
V gene: TRBV7-9
CDR3 protein: ASSRGGSRNNEQF

J gene: TRBJ2-7
V gene: TRBV7-3
CDR3 protein: ASSLTRGTVGEQY

J gene: TRBJ2-7
V gene: TRBV7-8
CDR3 protein: ASSRNPGLAVYEQY

J gene: TRBJ2-1
V gene: TRBV4-1
CDR3 protein: ASSPLPTKSYNEQF

J gene: TRBJ1-1
V gene: TRBV7-2
CDR3 protein: ASSFDRMNTEAF

J gene: TRBJ2-2
V gene: TRBV19
CDR3 protein: ASSPDWLTGELF

J gene: TRBJ1-2
V gene: TRBV7-9
CDR3 protein: ASMTGGGYT

J gene: TRBJ1-2
V gene: TRBV5-1
CDR3 protein: ASSLAGGDYGYT

J gene: TRBJ2-4
V gene: TRBV27
CDR3 protein: ASSPGTGKAKNIQY

J gene: TRBJ2-3
V gene: TRBV5-1
CDR3 protein: ASSSNSGGASDTQY

J gene: TRBJ2-1
V gene: TRBV28
CDR3 protein: ASSAGTSSYNEQF

J gene: TRBJ1-2
V gene: TRBV19
CDR3 protein: ASSLGLRRSRDGYT

J gene: TRBJ2-5
V gene: TRBV28
CDR3 protein: ASSGWDSRRQTGH

J gene: TRBJ2-2
V gene: TRBV6-6
CDR3 protein: ASRGQSVTGELF

J gene: TRBJ2-5
V gene: TRBV14
CDR3 protein: ASSQSGIETQY

J gene: TRBJ2-2
V gene: TRBV5-1
CDR3 protein: ASTRGGGEATGELF

J gene: TRBJ2-5
V gene: TRBV9
CDR3 protein: ASSPSGRIQETQY

J gene: TRBJ1-5
V gene: TRBV28
CDR3 protein: ASHSTSNQPQH

J gene: TRBJ1-1
V gene: TRBV27
CDR3 protein: ASSLSWGGDTEAF

J gene: TRBJ2-4
V gene: TRBV5-4
CDR3 protein: ASSLDPGAKNIQY

J gene: TRBJ1-3
V gene: TRBV2
CDR3 protein: ASTRTVAGNTIY

J gene: TRBJ1-2
V gene: TRBV9
CDR3 protein: ASSAAGTAYFYGYT

J gene: TRBJ1-2
V gene: TRBV5-1
CDR3 protein: ASSPPGQTYGYT

J gene: TRBJ1-2
V gene: TRBV18
CDR3 protein: ASSPTEGAYGYT

J gene: TRBJ2-3
V gene: TRBV5-1
CDR3 protein: ASSLLQGPDTQY

J gene: TRBJ1-2
V gene: TRBV7-2
CDR3 protein: ASSLVDAGLGYT

J gene: TRBJ1-6
V gene: TRBV6-1
CDR3 protein: ASSEARDRTPYSPLH

J gene: TRBJ2-3
V gene: TRBV5-6
CDR3 protein: ASSFRISGPTDTQY

J gene: TRBJ1-1
V gene: TRBV5-8
CDR3 protein: ATRRTEAF

J gene: TRBJ2-7
V gene: TRBV7-8
CDR3 protein: ASSLGAWAVGLYEQY

J gene: TRBJ2-2
V gene: TRBV7-2
CDR3 protein: ASSSRTGIETGELF

J gene: TRBJ2-3
V gene: TRBV7-9
CDR3 protein: ASSLGTSGTHLDTQY

J gene: TRBJ2-2
V gene: TRBV9
CDR3 protein: ASSFQIRGNTGELF

J gene: TRBJ1-1
V gene: TRBV30
CDR3 protein: AWSRQGNTEAF

J gene: TRBJ2-3
V gene: TRBV5-1
CDR3 protein: ASSLGGGTDTQY

J gene: TRBJ1-5
V gene: TRBV11-2
CDR3 protein: ASSLTGVNQPQH

J gene: TRBJ2-5
V gene: TRBV28
CDR3 protein: ASSYPTGGIETQY

J gene: TRBJ1-1
V gene: TRBV7-3
CDR3 protein: ASSPRTGNPNTEAF

J gene: TRBJ2-5
V gene: TRBV2
CDR3 protein: ASSEVGSGGETQY

J gene: TRBJ1-5
V gene: TRBV7-2
CDR3 protein: ASSKGATGLLGQPQH

J gene: TRBJ2-1
V gene: TRBV9
CDR3 protein: ASSVQAGGPNEQF

J gene: TRBJ2-7
V gene: TRBV19
CDR3 protein: ASKRDSGKDEQY

J gene: TRBJ2-3
V gene: TRBV5-8
CDR3 protein: ASSTGQHTDTQY

J gene: TRBJ2-7
V gene: TRBV29-1
CDR3 protein: SVAGGGEQY

J gene: TRBJ1-4
V gene: TRBV19
CDR3 protein: ASQTATNEKLF

J gene: TRBJ1-6
V gene: TRBV7-6
CDR3 protein: ASSLSIGGFYNSPFH

J gene: TRBJ1-1
V gene: TRBV6-1
CDR3 protein: ASSHQGMNTEAF

J gene: TRBJ1-1
V gene: TRBV13
CDR3 protein: ASSEHQSNLNTEAF